These T cell receptor beta chains were read from a single sample in a study of blood T cell repertoires in COVID-19. TCRdb's copy holds only in-frame clones and misses some; the assay was immunoSEQ multiplex PCR. The sample lists 90,000 to 100,000 clones, 87% seen once, with 15% to 20% in the top ten. Material for sequencing was peripheral blood. The receptors here all came from a woman between 55 and 75 years old with COVID-19, enrolled during active disease. The CDR3 runs from the conserved cysteine through the conserved F or W. D genes are given only for firm matches. Clone size, where shown, is once, few, many, or a class for clones that have expanded.

clone_size d_call j_call v_call cdr3_nt cdr3_aa
- TRBD2 TRBJ2-3 TRBV28 TGTGCCAGCAGTTTTGCGGGGGGCACAGATACGCAGTATTTT CASSFAGGTDTQYF
- - TRBJ2-3 TRBV24-1 TGTGCCACCAGTGATCAGATAACAGATACGCAGTATTTT CATSDQITDTQYF
- - TRBJ2-3 TRBV27 TGTGCCAGCAGTTTGGGAGCCAGGGCAGGGGGGAATGATGCGCAGTATTTT CASSLGARAGGNDAQYF
- - TRBJ2-3 TRBV5-1 TGCGCCAGCAGCTTGGCTGCGGGAAACACAGATACGCAGTATTTT CASSLAAGNTDTQYF
- - TRBJ1-2 TRBV2 TGTGCCAGCACCCCGACAGCCCCCAACTATGGCTACACCTTC CASTPTAPNYGYTF
- TRBD2 TRBJ2-3 TRBV7-2 TGTGCCAGCAGCTTAATGGCGGGGGGCCTCACAGATACGCAGTATTTT CASSLMAGGLTDTQYF
- - TRBJ2-7 TRBV6-2/TRBV6-3 TGTGCCAGCAGTTACATCCGAGTATCCCCCTACGAGCAGTACTTC CASSYIRVSPYEQYF
- - TRBJ1-6 TRBV7-9 TGTGCCAGCCGAGGTCGGGAGAGCTCCTATAATTCACCCCTCCACTTT CASRGRESSYNSPLHF
few - TRBJ2-7 TRBV5-1 TGCGCCAGCAGCCTTGGACTCGGCTACGAGCAGTACTTC CASSLGLGYEQYF
- - TRBJ1-3 TRBV5-1 TGCGCCAGCTCCCTTGGGACAACTGGAAACACCATATATTTT CASSLGTTGNTIYF
- - TRBJ1-3 TRBV7-8 TGTGCCAGCAGGGAGGGACCTTTCTCTGGAAACACCATATATTTT CASREGPFSGNTIYF
- - TRBJ1-2 TRBV4-2 TGTGCCAGCAGCCAAGGAGGGTTCTATGGCTACACCTTC CASSQGGFYGYTF
- - TRBJ1-2 TRBV6-5 TGTGCCAGCAGCGCACAGGGATCGCGTGGCTACACCTTC CASSAQGSRGYTF
- TRBD1 TRBJ1-5 TRBV7-2 TGTGCCAGCAGCCCCGACAGGGGGTTTAATCAGCCCCAGCATTTT CASSPDRGFNQPQHF
- TRBD1 TRBJ2-3 TRBV4-1 TGCGCCAGCAGCCAAGCGACAGGGGGCTTCAGAAATACGCAGTATTTT CASSQATGGFRNTQYF
- - TRBJ1-1 TRBV5-6 TGTGCCAGCAGCTTGTTTCAGGGGCCAGAAGCTTTCTTT CASSLFQGPEAFF
- TRBD1 TRBJ1-2 TRBV27 TGTGCCAGCAGTTTTTTACAGGGGGATGGCTACACCTTC CASSFLQGDGYTF
once - TRBJ1-2 TRBV6-5 TGTGCCAGCAGTTACTCAGGGGATAAGGGCTACACCTTC CASSYSGDKGYTF
- TRBD1 TRBJ1-5 TRBV28 TGTGCCAGCAGTACGGGACAGGGGGATCAGCCCCAGCATTTT CASSTGQGDQPQHF
- - TRBJ2-7 TRBV27 TGTGCCAGCAGTTTCGGGTTTGAAGGGGCCTACGAGCAGTACTTC CASSFGFEGAYEQYF
- TRBD1 TRBJ2-1 TRBV4-1 TGCGCCAGCAGCCAAAGGACAGGGACCTTCGGTGAGCAGTTCTTC CASSQRTGTFGEQFF
- - TRBJ1-1 TRBV12-3/TRBV12-4 TGTGCCAGCAGTTTAGCGAGGGGGACTGAAGCTTTCTTT CASSLARGTEAFF
once - TRBJ2-1 TRBV30 TGTGCCTGGAGTAAGAGGAATGAGCAGTTCTTC CAWSKRNEQFF
once TRBD1 TRBJ1-5 TRBV30 TGTGCCTGGAGTTTTGGGACAGGGGGCAATCAGCCCCAGCATTTT CAWSFGTGGNQPQHF
- TRBD1 TRBJ1-2 TRBV6-2/TRBV6-3 TGTGCCAGCAGCCGGGGACAGGGCTTTGGCAACACCTTC CASSRGQGFGNTF
- TRBD1 TRBJ2-1 TRBV19 TGTGCCAGTAGTATCCGGGACAGGGTGGGCAATGAGCAGTTCTTC CASSIRDRVGNEQFF
- - TRBJ2-3 TRBV7-9 TGTGCCAGCAGCTTAGCGGGGGGTTCAGATACGCAGTATTTT CASSLAGGSDTQYF
- - TRBJ1-2 TRBV6-5 TGTGCCAGCAGTAAGACGGAGGGGTACTATGGCTACACCTTC CASSKTEGYYGYTF
- TRBD2 TRBJ2-4 TRBV9 TGTGCCAGCAGCGTAGTAGAGAGAGCGGGGGGGCCCGGAAACATTCAGTACTTC CASSVVERAGGPGNIQYF
- - TRBJ2-4 TRBV19 TGTGCCAGTAGTATAGTACCCAGTTTAGCCAAAAACATTCAGTACTTC CASSIVPSLAKNIQYF
- TRBD1 TRBJ2-7 TRBV19 TGTGCCAGTAGTATGGTTGACAGGGAAGGCGAGCAGTACTTC CASSMVDREGEQYF
- TRBD2 TRBJ2-1 TRBV9 TGTGCCAGCAGCCCTACATGGACTAGCGGGGGGAGTGCCTACAATGAGCAGTTCTTC CASSPTWTSGGSAYNEQFF
- - TRBJ1-5 TRBV10-3 TGTGCCATCAGCAGGGATTGGAATCAGCCCCAGCATTTT CAISRDWNQPQHF
- TRBD1 TRBJ1-4 TRBV4-3 TGCGCCAGCAGCCAAGGACAGGGGGAAATTGAAAAACTGTTTTTT CASSQGQGEIEKLFF
- - TRBJ2-5 TRBV2 TGTGCCAGCGGTTTTCGAAGGACTTCGCGGGAGACCCAGTACTTC CASGFRRTSRETQYF
- TRBD1 TRBJ2-7 TRBV6-5 TGTGCCACCCATCGACAGGGGGCAGCCGAGCAGTACTTC CATHRQGAAEQYF
- TRBD1 TRBJ2-7 TRBV12-5 TGTGCTAGTGGTTTGCCGGGACAGGGGATCTACGAGCAGTACTTC CASGLPGQGIYEQYF
- TRBD1 TRBJ2-7 TRBV2 TGTGCCAGCAAGGACGTCGGGACAGGAGGATACCTTTGGGAGCAGTACTTC CASKDVGTGGYLWEQYF
few - TRBJ1-5 TRBV7-9 TGTGCCAGCAGCTTAGGAAGGGGCGGCAATCAGCCCCAGCATTTT CASSLGRGGNQPQHF
- - TRBJ2-5 TRBV4-3 TGCGCCAGCAGCCAAGAGAGCCGAGAGACCCAGTACTTC CASSQESRETQYF
- TRBD2 TRBJ2-3 TRBV29-1 TGCAGCGTTGCCTTACTAGCGGGGGGCCGAGGGCTTTTAACAGATACGCAGTATTTT CSVALLAGGRGLLTDTQYF
- - TRBJ1-2 TRBV27 TGTGCCAGCAGTTTAAACGCAGGGGTTAGCTATGGCTACACCTTC CASSLNAGVSYGYTF
- TRBD1 TRBJ1-6 TRBV2 TGTGCCAGCATAAACCGAGGGGGCGTCGATTCACCCCTCCACTTT CASINRGGVDSPLHF
- TRBD1 TRBJ1-4 TRBV5-4 TGTGCCAGCAGCCGGACGGGACAGAATGAAAAACTGTTTTTT CASSRTGQNEKLFF
- - TRBJ2-6 TRBV6-6 TGTGCCAGCAGCCGACTTTATTCCCAGGCCCGCTCTGGGGCCAACGTCCTGACTTTC CASSRLYSQARSGANVLTF
few - TRBJ1-2 TRBV4-1 TGCGCCAGCAGCCGAGTGGCAGGGGATTATGGCTACACCTTC CASSRVAGDYGYTF
once TRBD2 TRBJ2-7 TRBV5-4 TGTGCCAGCAGCACCCGACTAGCGGGGTCTTACGAGCAGTACTTC CASSTRLAGSYEQYF
- TRBD1 TRBJ1-1 TRBV19 TGTGCCAGTACCTTTCGGACAGGGCAAGGAACTTTCTTT CASTFRTGQGTFF
- - TRBJ2-2 TRBV11-2 TGTGCCAGCACTCTCGAGGGGGAGCTGTTTTTT CASTLEGELFF
- - TRBJ2-5 TRBV27 TGTGCCAGCAGTTTAGGGGCGGGGAAGGGGGAGACCCAGTACTTC CASSLGAGKGETQYF
- TRBD1 TRBJ1-4 TRBV6-5 TGTGCCAGCAGCCGCGGACAGGGGCTCGAAAAACTGTTTTTT CASSRGQGLEKLFF
- - TRBJ1-5 TRBV27 TGTGCCAGCAGTTTCCGCGGGAATCAGCCCCAGCATTTT CASSFRGNQPQHF
- - TRBJ1-2 TRBV5-1 TGCGCCAGCAGCTTGGGGCGGAACATCGGCTACACCTTC CASSLGRNIGYTF
- - TRBJ1-2 TRBV28 TGTGCCAGCAGTGGACAGCCTATGCCCCCGTATGGCTACACCTTC CASSGQPMPPYGYTF
- TRBD1 TRBJ2-7 TRBV9 TGTGCCAGCAGCCCCCGGGGGGACAGGGTATCATACGAGCAGTACTTC CASSPRGDRVSYEQYF
- TRBD1 TRBJ1-2 TRBV18 TGTGCCAGCTCACTTACGATAGACAGGGATGATGGCTACACCTTC CASSLTIDRDDGYTF
once TRBD2 TRBJ2-3 TRBV28 TGTGCCAGCAGTGGGACTAGCGAGCTCACAGATACGCAGTATTTT CASSGTSELTDTQYF